The 32 T cell receptor beta chains below come from one sample, sequenced in a study of blood T cell repertoires in COVID-19. Assay: immunoSEQ multiplex PCR; the TCRdb copy retains only in-frame clones and omits some. The data hold hundreds of thousands of clones, with around 89% observed a single time. Input material: PBMCs or T cells enriched from blood (not recorded which). All receptors come from a man aged 25 to 40 who had been exposed to COVID-19.

J is TRBJ2-1 and V is TRBV5-1, with 8 nucleotides matching TRBD2. V lost 0 bases to trimming and J lost 8 bases; unmatched junction nucleotides: 7. CDR3 length: 15 residues. CDR1 SGHRS and CDR2 YFSETQ come from the germline V gene. CDR3 DNA sequence: TGCGCCAGCAGCTTGGGTCGGGGGGGCCTGGATGAGCAGTTCTTC. Translation: CASSLGRGGLDEQFF.

This chain joins TRBV18 and TRBJ1-3; TRBD1 aligns across 11 bases. Germline CDR1 reads KGHSH; CDR2 reads LQKENI. Trimming took 3 bases from V and 4 from J; bases not matched to a gene: 11. The CDR3 covers 18 residues. The CDR3 spells CASSPRTGGFREGNTIYF. CDR3 nucleotide sequence: TGTGCCAGCTCACCCCGGACAGGGGGCTTCCGAGAAGGAAACACCATATATTTT.

This chain connects TRBV2 to TRBJ1-3, with 7 bases identical to TRBD1. This CDR3 comprises 15 residues. The junction had 7 bases not matched to a gene; V was cut back by 8 bases and J by 0 bases. Germline loops: CDR1 SNHLY, CDR2 FYNNEI. As DNA, the CDR3 is TGTGCCAGCGGGGGACAGCTCGACTCTGGAAACACCATATATTTT. Translated: CASGGQLDSGNTIYF.

V gene TRBV7-2 combines with J gene TRBJ2-5; D is perhaps TRBD2 (6 bases). CDR1 is SGHTA and CDR2 is FQGNSA in the germline V gene. The CDR3 sequence is 15 residues long. V lost 5 bases to trimming and J lost 2 bases, with 15 bases between them. The CDR3 loop reads CASSENRGAQETQYF. CDR3 coding DNA: TGTGCCAGCAGCGAGAATCGCGGGGCACAAGAGACCCAGTACTTC.

The CDR3 region is CASTWGRGSHEQFF. CDR3 coding DNA: TGCGCCAGCACCTGGGGCAGGGGAAGCCATGAGCAGTTCTTC. The chain combines TRBV5-1 with TRBJ2-1, with D possibly matching TRBD1 (6 bases). The germline CDR1 and CDR2 sequences are SGHRS and YFSETQ. This CDR3 is built from 14 residues. V shed 6 bases and J shed 8 bases, with 18 bases lying between them.

The V gene is TRBV4-1, the J gene TRBJ1-4; 7 bases fit TRBD1. This CDR3 is 17 amino acids long. Germline V CDR1 and CDR2: MGHRA, YSYEKL. After removal of 1 base from V and 0 bases from J, the junction contained 5 bases not matched to a gene. The CDR3 spells CASSQVPGGATNEKLFF. CDR3 DNA sequence: TGCGCCAGCAGCCAAGTTCCAGGGGGTGCAACTAATGAAAAACTGTTTTTT.

The chain joins TRBV23-1 to TRBJ2-3, with 9 nucleotides matching TRBD2. TRBV23-1 is sorted into the ORF group, with uncertain function. The CDR3 contains 19 residues. The junction had 12 bases not matched to a gene; V was cut back by 2 bases and J by 0 bases. The CDR3 nucleotides are TGCGCCAGCAGTCAACTAGCGGGGAAACGCTCTTCTAGCACAGATACGCAGTATTTT. It encodes CASSQLAGKRSSSTDTQYF.

This rearrangement joins TRBV15 to TRBJ2-7; D possibly corresponds to TRBD1 (6 bases). The CDR3 is 15 amino acids. The germline V gene encodes CDR1 LNHNV and CDR2 YYDKDF (reference sequence). The ends were cut back, 0 bases at V and 3 bases at J, with 12 bases in the middle. The CDR3 nucleotides read TGTGCCACCAGCAGAGAAAGAGACAGGAGCTACGAGCAGTACTTC. This encodes CATSRERDRSYEQYF.

The chain uses TRBV19 and TRBJ1-2; D possibly corresponds to TRBD1 (6 bases). Germline CDR1 and CDR2: LNHDA and SQIVND (reference sequence). Deletions cut 6 bases from V and 8 bases from J, with 28 bases between. CDR3 length equals 17 residues. The CDR3 coding sequence is TGTGCCAGTAGGAGACTTACAGGGACCACAAAGGGCCAAGGCTACACCTTC. Translating gives CASRRLTGTTKGQGYTF.

The chain carries TRBV14 and TRBJ1-2, with 9 bases identical to TRBD1. V was pared by 7 bases and J by 4 bases, with 19 bases of the junction left unmatched. CDR3 length equals 18 residues. Germline CDR1 SGHDN, CDR2 FVKESK. The CDR3 spells CASTNRPGTGSGSYGYTF. DNA for the CDR3: TGTGCCAGCACCAACCGTCCCGGGACAGGGTCGGGCAGCTATGGCTACACCTTC. The full variable domain, rest sourced from reference TRBV14 and TRBJ1-2, is EAGVTQFPSHSVIEKGQTVTLRCDPISGHDNLYWYRRVMGKEIKFLLHFVKESKQDESGMPNNRFLAERTGGTYSTLKVQPAELEDSGVYFCASTNRPGTGSGSYGYTFGSGTRLTVV.

This clone was found a few times. The rearrangement uses TRBV18 and TRBJ2-5; D might be TRBD1 (5 bases). Trimming removed 2 bases from V and 5 bases from J, with 9 bases in between. CDR1 is KGHSH and CDR2 is LQKENI in the germline V gene. There are 13 residues in the CDR3. The CDR3 region has the DNA TGTGCCAGCTCACCATTTTCAGGGGAGACCCAGTACTTC. Its translation is CASSPFSGETQYF.

V is TRBV3-1 (or the pseudogene TRBV3-2) and J is TRBJ1-3; D is unresolved. V lost 4 bases and J lost 3, with 10 bases in between. The germline gives CDR1 LGHDT, CDR2 YNNKEL (reference sequence). The CDR3 has 14 residues. CDR3 DNA sequence: TGTGCCAGCAGCCCACAGAGTGGTGGAAACACCATATATTTT. It is translated as CASSPQSGGNTIYF.

The chain employs TRBV27 and TRBJ1-6, with 7 bases aligning to TRBD1. CDR3 length equals 15 residues. The germline V gene encodes CDR1 MNHEY and CDR2 SMNVEV (reference sequence). V lost 3 bases and J lost 10; bases outside the gene matches: 9. The CDR3 bases are TGTGCCAGCAGTTTCTCCCGACAGGGAAACTCACCCCTCCACTTT. It codes for CASSFSRQGNSPLHF.

This chain joins TRBV3-1 (or the pseudogene TRBV3-2) and TRBJ1-5; D gene unclear. Trimming shortened V by 1 base and J by 4 bases, and 11 bases separated the two germline ends. Germline V gives CDR1 LGHDT, CDR2 YNNKEL (reference sequence). The CDR3 is 15 amino acids. CDR3 nucleotides: TGTGCCAGCAGCCAAGGTATCTCGGGGAATCAGCCCCAGCATTTT. Its protein is CASSQGISGNQPQHF.

The chain employs TRBV21-1 and TRBJ2-3; TRBD1 reflects the table's D call only, with no check against the DNA. TRBV21-1 is marked as a pseudogene. CDR3 length equals 17 residues. CDR3 DNA sequence: TGTGCCAGCAGCAAATGCGAAAGGGACAATTGCACAGATACGCAGTATTTT. Its protein is CASSKCERDNCTDTQYF.

The chain uses TRBV27 and TRBJ1-5; tentatively, D is TRBD1 (6 bases). Trimming pared 6 bases from V and 0 bases from J, leaving 12 bases between. The CDR3 runs 15 residues. CDR1 and CDR2 (germline): MNHEY, SMNVEV (reference sequence). The CDR3, as DNA: TGTGCCAGCAGCAGGGACACATATAGCAATCAGCCCCAGCATTTT. It is translated as CASSRDTYSNQPQHF.

V gene TRBV25-1 combines with J gene TRBJ1-2; D is ambiguous. The CDR3 contains 13 residues. V lost 7 bases and J lost 4, with 13 bases in between. Germline CDR1 is MGHDK and CDR2 is SYGVNS. The DNA of the CDR3 is TGTGCCAGCACCGGCACGGGGTTCTATGGCTACACCTTC. Residues: CASTGTGFYGYTF.

The J gene is TRBJ1-1, the V gene TRBV19; 8 bases fit TRBD1. The germline V gene has CDR1 LNHDA and CDR2 SQIVND (reference sequence). V trimming: 6 bases; J trimming: 0 bases; junction bases outside the gene matches: 3. This CDR3 is built from 14 residues. CDR3 bases: TGTGCCAGTAGAGAGGGACAGGTGAACACTGAAGCTTTCTTT. It codes for CASREGQVNTEAFF.

The V gene is TRBV12-3 or TRBV12-4, the J gene TRBJ2-1; 8 bases map to TRBD1. This CDR3 has 11 residues. The junction had 4 bases not matched to a gene; V was cut back by 3 bases and J by 15 bases. The CDR3 DNA follows: TGTGCCAGCAGTTTTGGACAGGGAGGGTTCTTC. Residues: CASSFGQGGFF.

This chain joins TRBV20-1 and TRBJ2-3; perhaps TRBD2 as D (6 bases). Trimming took off 3 bases at V and 4 bases at J, with 29 bases between the two ends. CDR3 length: 19 residues. Per germline, CDR1 DFQATT and CDR2 SNEGSKA (reference sequence). The CDR3 region is CSASSPSQQPSGGADTQYF. The CDR3, as DNA: TGCAGTGCTAGTTCCCCTAGCCAACAACCCAGCGGAGGGGCAGATACGCAGTATTTT.

The V gene is TRBV7-9, the J gene TRBJ2-3; D gene unclear. CDR3 length: 12 amino acids. Per germline, CDR1 SEHNR and CDR2 FQNEAQ (reference sequence). V was pared by 5 bases and J by 14 bases, with 17 bases between. CDR3 in DNA: TGTGCCAGCAGCCCCGAGGCCCCGAGACGGTATTTT. Amino acids: CASSPEAPRRYF.

CDR3 protein: CASSPVGANVLTF. The CDR3 nucleotides are TGTGCCAGCAGCCCCGTGGGGGCCAACGTCCTGACTTTC. The chain carries TRBV5-6 and TRBJ2-6; no clear D. The V end lost 4 bases, the J end lost 4 bases, and 6 bases lay between the germline ends. CDR1 is SGHDT, CDR2 YYEEEE, per germline. The CDR3 covers 13 residues.

This chain links TRBV21-1 with TRBJ2-1; the D call TRBD1 from the table was never checked on the DNA. TRBV21-1 counts as a pseudogene. The CDR3 contains 13 residues. CDR3 sequence (DNA): TGTGCCGTTTCCGGGACATACTACAATGAGCAGTTCTTC. Translated, it gives CAVSGTYYNEQFF.

J is TRBJ2-2 and V is TRBV7-2, with D tentatively TRBD1 (6 bases). CDR1 SGHTA and CDR2 FQGNSA come from the germline V gene. The CDR3 is made up of 14 amino acids. V lost 6 bases and J 3 bases, leaving 11 bases between the germline ends. CDR3 protein: CASRSQGYTGELFF. CDR3 in DNA: TGTGCCAGCAGGTCACAGGGATACACCGGGGAGCTGTTTTTT.

This clone showed up just a few times. The CDR3 DNA follows: TGTGCCAGCATCGGGAGAGGTTACACTGAAGCTTTCTTT. Protein: CASIGRGYTEAFF. The chain uses TRBV28 and TRBJ1-1; D gene uncertain. The germline V and J ends were trimmed by 7 bases and 3 bases, with 12 bases remaining between them. The CDR3 contains 13 residues. Germline V CDR1 and CDR2: MDHEN, SYDVKM. Full variable domain (outside the CDR3, taken from reference TRBV28 and TRBJ1-1): DVKVTQSSRYLVKRTGEKVFLECVQDMDHENMFWYRQDPGLGLRLIYFSYDVKMKEKGDIPEGYSVSREKKERFSLILESASTNQTSMYLCASIGRGYTEAFFGQGTRLTVV.

In this sample, this clone turned up many times. Other DNA sequences from this sample encode an identical CDR3 as well. V is TRBV7-2 and J is TRBJ1-2, with D perhaps matching TRBD1 (6 bases). Deletions cut 5 bases from V and 5 bases from J, with 12 bases between. The CDR3 loop spans 13 amino acids. Germline assignment: CDR1 SGHTA and CDR2 FQGNSA. This CDR3 is CASSPQGLYGYTF. The DNA for the CDR3 is TGTGCCAGCAGCCCGCAGGGGCTATATGGCTACACCTTC.

This clone was observed many times. This chain connects TRBV2 to TRBJ1-5; no clear D gene. CDR1 and CDR2 from the germline V gene are SNHLY and FYNNEI. With 3 bases removed from V and 6 bases from J, the gap between germline ends came to 12 bases. The CDR3 has 14 amino acids. The CDR3 DNA follows: TGTGCCAGCAGTGAGGGTCGGGGATTTCAGCCCCAGCATTTT. This codes for CASSEGRGFQPQHF.

This clone has just one count. V gene TRBV7-6 combines with J gene TRBJ2-7; D possibly corresponds to TRBD1 (6 bases). The V gene lost 1 base and the J gene lost 0 bases, with 16 bases spanning the gap. Germline V gene lookup returns CDR1 SGHVS and CDR2 FNYEAQ. The CDR3 spans 17 residues. The CDR3 spells CASSLVATGHNSYEQYF. The CDR3 coding sequence is TGTGCCAGCAGCTTAGTGGCTACGGGACACAACTCCTACGAGCAGTACTTC.

The V gene is TRBV6-5, the J gene TRBJ2-1, with TRBD2 matching 13 bases. The CDR3 has 15 amino acids. Per the germline V gene, CDR1 is MNHEY and CDR2 is SVGAGI. The trim removed 5 bases at V and 9 bases at J, leaving 7 bases unmatched. The CDR3: CASSQGTSGEGEQFF. CDR3 DNA: TGTGCCAGCAGTCAGGGGACTAGCGGGGAAGGTGAGCAGTTCTTC.

The chain is built from TRBV2 and TRBJ1-6, with 8 bases aligning to TRBD1. Germline V gives CDR1 SNHLY, CDR2 FYNNEI. Losses at the gene ends were 7 bases for V and 6 bases for J; bases not matched to a gene: 5. The CDR3 covers 14 residues. CDR3 sequence reads: CASTATGVNSPLHF. DNA for the CDR3: TGTGCCAGCACCGCGACAGGGGTTAATTCACCCCTCCACTTT.

The J gene is TRBJ1-1, the V gene TRBV10-3; 9 positions match TRBD1. The CDR3 is 18 residues long. The V segment lost 6 bases and the J segment 1 base; nucleotides outside the gene matches: 15. In germline, CDR1 is ENHRY, CDR2 SYGVKD. The CDR3 DNA reads as TGTGCCATCAGCGTGGGACAACTCGGGACAGGGAAGAACACTGAAGCTTTCTTT. Residues: CAISVGQLGTGKNTEAFF.

This clone has a handful of counts. The rearrangement joins TRBV7-2 to TRBJ2-7; possible D gene TRBD2, 5 bases. Trimming removed 3 bases from V and 2 bases from J, with 14 bases in between. The CDR3 sequence is 15 residues long. Germline CDR1 is SGHTA and CDR2 is FQGNSA. The CDR3 bases are TGTGCCAGCAGCTTGCGGGTCTCCCGGGCCTACGAGCAGTACTTC. Translated, it gives CASSLRVSRAYEQYF.